Below are 19 T cell receptor beta chains sequenced from a single sample in a study of T-cell reconstitution after alpha-beta-depleted transplantation in children. Unique molecular identifiers were used to barcode this TCRbeta library. TCRdb independently ran MiXCR on the PCR reads; one entry per CDR3 protein. The sample yields about 6,500 distinct CDR3 sequences, roughly 10% seen once. Specimen: PBMCs, mostly from graft donor cells, collected 180 days after TCRalphabeta/CD19-depleted stem cell transplant. The receptors were gathered from a child younger than two who had a stem cell transplant for acute myeloid leukemia, so the T cells may come from the graft donor.

This clonotype is deemed medium-sized (0.01 to 0.1%). V gene TRBV7-6 combines with J gene TRBJ2-3; D gene ambiguous. There are 15 residues in the CDR3. The V and J ends lost 4 bases and 5 bases respectively, with 16 bases between them. Germline values: CDR1 SGHVS, CDR2 FNYEAQ. Here the CDR3 DNA reads TGTGCCAGCAGCTCACGACCGACAAGTCTAGATACGCAGTATTTT. Amino acid sequence: CASSSRPTSLDTQYF.

The table lists this clonotype with many counts. The genes are TRBV30 and TRBJ1-5; 8 bases fit TRBD1. J gave up 3 bases and V 4 bases, and 5 bases lay outside the gene matches. In germline, CDR1 is GTSNPN, CDR2 SVGIG (reference sequence). The CDR3 is made up of 14 amino acids. The CDR3 DNA reads as TGTGCCTGGAACGTACAGGGGGACAATCAGCCCCAGCATTTT. Its translation is CAWNVQGDNQPQHF.

This clonotype has only a few counts. This sequence joins TRBV10-1 and TRBJ1-1, with D unresolved. Germline CDR1 is WNHNN and CDR2 is SYGVQD (reference sequence). CDR3 size: 14 residues. Trimming pared 3 bases from V and 4 bases from J, leaving 12 bases between. The CDR3 nucleotides read TGCGCCAGCAGTGATGGGGTGGTGGGCACTGAAGCTTTCTTT. It is translated as CASSDGVVGTEAFF.

This clonotype was seen many times. The CDR3: CASTQGGGSLGELFF. CDR3 nucleotide sequence: TGTGCCAGCACCCAAGGGGGCGGGAGTCTCGGGGAGCTGTTTTTT. This rearrangement joins TRBV12-3 or TRBV12-4 to TRBJ2-2; D possibly uses TRBD1 or TRBD2 (7 bases each). The CDR3 has 15 residues. Trimming left V 7 bases short and J 7 bases short, with 19 bases between.

There are many counts of this clonotype. This chain connects TRBV5-1 to TRBJ2-2; 9 bases agree with TRBD2. CDR3 length: 17 residues. CDR1 is SGHRS and CDR2 is YFSETQ in the germline V gene. Trimming at V came to 4 bases and at J to 4 bases, leaving 11 bases not matched to a gene. The CDR3 sequence is CASSEGLAGLATGELFF. The CDR3 DNA follows: TGCGCCAGCAGCGAGGGACTAGCAGGGTTAGCCACCGGGGAGCTGTTTTTT.

There are many counts of this clonotype. The chain carries TRBV5-4 and TRBJ2-2; no firm D call. The germline V gene has CDR1 SGHNT and CDR2 YYREEE (reference sequence). V dropped 0 bases and J dropped 6 bases, with 6 bases sitting between them. The CDR3 totals 13 residues. CDR3: CASSLVGAGELFF. For the CDR3, the DNA is TGTGCCAGCAGCTTGGTTGGGGCCGGGGAGCTGTTTTTT. Full variable domain (remainder filled in from reference TRBV5-4 and TRBJ2-2): ETGVTQSPTHLIKTRGQQVTLRCSSQSGHNTVSWYQQALGQGPQFIFQYYREEENGRGNFPPRFSGLQFPNYSSELNVNALELDDSALYLCASSLVGAGELFFGEGSRLTVL.

This clonotype was recorded at least ten times. The chain couples TRBV5-1 to TRBJ2-5; 13 bases agree with TRBD2. CDR1 is SGHRS and CDR2 is YFSETQ in the germline V gene. The V gene end was trimmed by 0 bases and the J gene end by 1 base; junction bases not matched to a gene: 3. There are 17 residues in the CDR3. In DNA form, the CDR3 reads TGCGCCAGCAGCTTGGCGCGACTAGCGGGAGGCCAAGAGACCCAGTACTTC. The encoded protein is CASSLARLAGGQETQYF. The full variable domain, its missing parts supplied by reference TRBV5-1 and TRBJ2-5, is KAGVTQTPRYLIKTRGQQVTLSCSPISGHRSVSWYQQTPGQGLQFLFEYFSETQRNKGNFPGRFSGRQFSNSRSEMNVSTLELGDSALYLCASSLARLAGGQETQYFGPGTRLLVL.

This clonotype is large (0.1 to 1%) in the sample. V usage is TRBV7-9 and J usage is TRBJ2-3, with D perhaps TRBD1 or TRBD2 (5 bases each). This CDR3 has 12 amino acids. Germline V gene sequence: CDR1 SEHNR, CDR2 FQNEAQ (reference sequence). Deletions cut 5 bases from V and 7 bases from J, with 10 bases between. DNA for the CDR3: TGTGCCAGCAGCGTAGGGGAGTATACGCAGTATTTT. This encodes CASSVGEYTQYF.

This clonotype has a count of ten or more. This rearrangement joins TRBV3-1 to TRBJ1-3, with D hard to call. Trimming pared 0 bases from V and 0 bases from J, leaving 9 bases between. CDR3 size: 16 residues. CDR1 and CDR2 from the germline V gene are LGHDT and YNNKEL (reference sequence). DNA for the CDR3: TGTGCCAGCAGCCAAGAAGGACGAGGCTCTGGAAACACCATATATTTT. Encoded protein: CASSQEGRGSGNTIYF.

This clonotype counts as medium-sized. This rearrangement joins TRBV5-1 to TRBJ2-1; TRBD1 matches 10 bases. The CDR3 is made up of 15 amino acids. Germline V gene sequence: CDR1 SGHRS, CDR2 YFSETQ. With V trimmed by 5 bases and J by 5 bases, 7 bases remained unmatched. CDR3 loop: CASSSGQGGHNEQFF. CDR3 bases: TGCGCCAGCAGTTCCGGACAGGGGGGCCACAATGAGCAGTTCTTC.

This clonotype was seen at least ten times. The chain links TRBV9 to TRBJ2-3, with D hard to call. The CDR3 has 13 amino acids. V lost 2 bases and J 3 bases, leaving 7 bases between the germline ends. Germline CDR1 and CDR2: SGDLS and YYNGEE. CDR3 in amino acids: CASSVWMTDTQYF. CDR3 DNA: TGTGCCAGCAGCGTTTGGATGACAGATACGCAGTATTTT. The full variable domain, in which reference TRBV9 and TRBJ2-3 provide the parts outside the CDR3, is DSGVTQTPKHLITATGQRVTLRCSPRSGDLSVYWYQQSLDQGLQFLIQYYNGEERAKGNILERFSAQQFPDLHSELNLSSLELGDSALYFCASSVWMTDTQYFGPGTRLTVL.

This clonotype was picked up many times. This sequence joins TRBV4-1 and TRBJ1-4, with 8 bases identical to TRBD1. V lost 0 bases, J lost 8 bases, and 8 bases stayed unmatched. Germline CDR1 is MGHRA and CDR2 is YSYEKL. This CDR3 region has 16 residues. In DNA, the CDR3 is TGCGCCAGCAGCCAAGATCGGTCAGGGGGCAAGGAAAAACTGTTTTTT. Amino acids: CASSQDRSGGKEKLFF.

This clonotype was picked up many times. The CDR3 reads CASSGGRLAGGSETQYF. Here the CDR3 DNA reads TGTGCCAGCAGTGGTGGTCGACTAGCGGGGGGCTCAGAGACCCAGTACTTC. The gene calls are TRBV6-1 and TRBJ2-5, with 13 positions matching TRBD2. Germline CDR1 and CDR2: MNHNS and SASEGT. This CDR3 has 17 residues. The J segment lost 4 bases and the V segment lost 4 bases, leaving 9 bases of the junction unmatched.

The sample holds many counts of this clonotype. The chain joins TRBV28 to TRBJ1-1, with D unclear. V lost 5 bases, J lost 10 bases, and 17 bases lay in between. The V gene's germline CDR1 is MDHEN and CDR2 SYDVKM. The CDR3 consists of 13 residues. In nucleotides, the CDR3 is TGTGCCAGCAGTCCACTCGGCCCGCCGAGAGCTTTCTTT. It yields the protein CASSPLGPPRAFF.

By share of the sample, this clonotype is medium-sized. The chain is built from TRBV5-1 and TRBJ2-3; the D gene is possibly TRBD2 (6 bases). This CDR3 has 15 residues. CDR1 is SGHRS, CDR2 YFSETQ, per germline. The ends were cut back, 4 bases at V and 4 bases at J, with 16 bases in the middle. DNA of the CDR3: TGCGCCAGCAGCCCCGGGGGAACAACCGCAGATACGCAGTATTTT. Amino acid sequence: CASSPGGTTADTQYF.

This clonotype has at least ten counts. The chain joins TRBV7-9 to TRBJ2-3; 8 bases match TRBD1. Losses at the gene ends were 7 bases for V and 1 base for J; bases not matched to a gene: 13. The length of the CDR3 is 17 residues. Germline V gives CDR1 SEHNR, CDR2 FQNEAQ (reference sequence). The CDR3: CASTTRTGGLGTDTQYF. DNA for the CDR3: TGTGCCAGCACGACCCGCACAGGGGGTTTGGGCACAGATACGCAGTATTTT.

This clonotype has ten or more counts. V and J are TRBV28 and TRBJ1-1; D might be TRBD1 (5 bases). Trimming pared 7 bases from V and 8 bases from J, leaving 14 bases between. The CDR3 is 12 amino acids. In germline, CDR1 is MDHEN, CDR2 SYDVKM. Here the CDR3 reads CASTSVGEEAFF. Written as DNA, the CDR3 is TGTGCCAGCACTTCCGTGGGGGAGGAAGCTTTCTTT.

This clonotype is medium-sized (0.01 to 0.1%) within its sample. The rearrangement joins TRBV10-3 to TRBJ2-6; 11 bases line up with TRBD2. CDR1 is ENHRY, CDR2 SYGVKD, per germline. The CDR3 extends over 19 amino acids. J gave up 0 bases and V 6 bases, and 10 bases lay outside the gene matches. The CDR3 loop reads CAIRPHGTSGYSGANVLTF. In DNA, the CDR3 is TGTGCCATCAGACCCCATGGGACTAGCGGTTACTCTGGGGCCAACGTCCTGACTTTC.

This clonotype was seen repeatedly, ten times or more. The J gene is TRBJ2-5, the V gene TRBV7-9, with 7 bases fitting TRBD1. The CDR3 is made up of 12 amino acids. V shed 0 bases and J 14 bases; nucleotides not matched to a gene: 6. The germline V gene has CDR1 SEHNR and CDR2 FQNEAQ (reference sequence). The CDR3 spells CASSLARQGAYF. The CDR3 coding sequence is TGTGCCAGCAGCTTAGCCCGACAGGGCGCCTACTTC.